The 20 T cell receptor beta chains below all came from one sample that was sequenced in a study of T cells expressing NK-cell markers. Reanalyzing the 5' RACE reads, TCRdb keeps one entry per CDR3 protein, without DNA. Its table lists approximately 550,000 distinct CDR3 sequences. Sequencing used blood T cells: a sorted CD56 or NKG2C T cell subset, CD4+ or CD8+ T cells, or bulk PBMC T cells (not recorded which). The receptors originated from a man aged 18-30 years in good health.

This chain joins TRBV27 and TRBJ1-6; the TCRdb D gene call, TRBD1, has no DNA to confirm it. Germline CDR1 is MNHEY and CDR2 is SMNVEV (reference sequence). CDR3 length: 15 residues. CDR3 protein: CASSLDRGDNSPLHF.

J is TRBJ2-1 and V is TRBV5-1. CDR1 and CDR2 (germline): SGHRS, YFSETQ. This CDR3 has 14 amino acids. The CDR3 is CASTGAGTLSEQFF.

The chain joins TRBV4-3 to TRBJ2-2; TCRdb lists TRBD2, though no DNA is available to test this call. The CDR3 covers 19 residues. CDR1 is LGHNA and CDR2 is YSLEER in the germline V gene. The chain's CDR3 is CASSLRTSGRTGDTGELFF.

The CDR3 region is CATSVAGASDTQYF. The J gene is TRBJ2-3, the V gene TRBV24-1; TCRdb proposes TRBD1, but this gene call is untestable without DNA. Germline-derived CDR1 and CDR2 are KGHDR and SFDVKD. CDR3 size: 14 residues.

This rearrangement joins TRBV12-3 or TRBV12-4 to TRBJ2-1; TCRdb selects TRBD2, and the lack of DNA leaves this call unchecked. The CDR3 covers 20 residues. The CDR3 region is CASRGTGLAGGPVGYNEQFF.

The CDR3 is CASSYSARGNEQFF. The rearrangement joins TRBV6-2 or TRBV6-3 to TRBJ2-1; TCRdb designates TRBD1, a call that cannot be tested without DNA. Germline V lookup: CDR1 MNHEY, CDR2 SVGEGT. This CDR3 spans 14 amino acids.

The rearrangement joins TRBV25-1 to TRBJ1-2; without DNA, the TCRdb call of TRBD1 cannot be checked. Germline-derived CDR1 and CDR2 are MGHDK and SYGVNS. The CDR3 spans 11 residues. The CDR3 is CASSEDSGYTF.

The chain couples TRBV6-2 or TRBV6-3 to TRBJ2-2; lacking DNA, the TRBD1 call made by TCRdb goes unchecked. Per the germline V gene, CDR1 is MNHEY and CDR2 is SVGEGT. The CDR3 has 14 residues. CDR3 loop: CASGVRGDTGELFF.

This chain connects TRBV20-1 to TRBJ1-4. Germline V lookup: CDR1 DFQATT, CDR2 SNEGSKA (reference sequence). The CDR3 length is 16 residues. CDR3 region: CSARDRLRLNNEKLFF.

The chain couples TRBV7-2 to TRBJ2-3; TCRdb designates TRBD1, a call that cannot be tested without DNA. The CDR3 contains 15 residues. CDR1 SGHTA and CDR2 FQGNSA come from the germline V gene. This CDR3 is CASSKVGGPLDTQYF.

The chain recombines TRBV3-1 with TRBJ2-2; the TCRdb call, TRBD2, lacks DNA for checking. The CDR3 length is 18 residues. Germline assignment: CDR1 LGHDT and CDR2 YNNKEL (reference sequence). This CDR3 is CASSQDAVGLVSTGELFF.

The chain employs TRBV24-1 and TRBJ2-3; absent DNA, TCRdb's TRBD1 call cannot be checked. CDR1 and CDR2 from the germline V gene are KGHDR and SFDVKD. The CDR3 has 17 residues. CDR3 in amino acids: CATSDPPGQASTDTQYF.

This sequence joins TRBV6-5 and TRBJ2-1; there is no DNA to check the TCRdb D call of TRBD2. Germline V gene lookup returns CDR1 MNHEY and CDR2 SVGAGI. This CDR3 spans 16 amino acids. The CDR3 sequence: CASSYSEREPVNEQFF.

This chain connects TRBV30 to TRBJ2-7; no DNA is available, so the TRBD2 call from TCRdb remains unchecked. This CDR3 region has 13 residues. CDR1 is GTSNPN and CDR2 is SVGIG in the germline V gene (reference sequence). CDR3 loop: CAWAPGLNYEQYF.

The J gene is TRBJ2-3, the V gene TRBV6-5; without DNA, the TCRdb call of TRBD1 cannot be checked. CDR1 is MNHEY, CDR2 SVGAGI, per germline. The CDR3 sequence is 17 residues long. The CDR3 sequence: CASSYRDRGRFADTQYF.

V usage is TRBV20-1 and J usage is TRBJ2-1; TCRdb gives TRBD1 as the D gene, but with no DNA this cannot be confirmed. Germline CDR1 DFQATT, CDR2 SNEGSKA (reference sequence). This CDR3 is built from 14 residues. The CDR3 region is CSAGGLKPNNEQFF.

The CDR3 sequence: CASSKGPTRVGQGQFF. The chain combines TRBV7-3 with TRBJ2-1; TCRdb gives TRBD1 as the D gene, but with no DNA this cannot be confirmed. CDR3 length: 16 residues. Per germline, CDR1 SGHTA and CDR2 FQGTGA. Looking up the rest from reference TRBV7-3 and TRBJ2-1 gives the full variable domain: GAGVSQTPSNKVTEKGKYVELRCDPISGHTALYWYRQSLGQGPEFLIYFQGTGAADDSGLPNDRFFAVRPEGSVSTLKIQRTERGDSAVYLCASSKGPTRVGQGQFFGPGTRLTVL.

V is TRBV6-5 and J is TRBJ1-4. Germline CDR1 and CDR2: MNHEY and SVGAGI. The CDR3 totals 12 residues. The CDR3 sequence: CASSDRGEKLFF.

The V and J genes are TRBV21-1 and TRBJ2-3; absent DNA, TCRdb's TRBD1 call cannot be checked. TRBV21-1 is recorded as a pseudogene. The CDR3 has 16 residues. CDR3 sequence: CASSKAHRGSTDTQYF.

This chain connects TRBV6-2 or TRBV6-3 to TRBJ2-7; the D call of TRBD2 rests on TCRdb alone, since no DNA is present to check it. Germline V gene lookup returns CDR1 MNHEY and CDR2 SVGEGT. This CDR3 region has 13 residues. CDR3 sequence reads: CASSYGGRREQYF.